The 6 T cell receptor beta chains in this list originate from one sample, sequenced in a study of blood T cell repertoires in COVID-19. Clones were read by immunoSEQ multiplex PCR, and TCRdb kept only the in-frame ones, dropping some. Here the sample spans approximately 220,000 clones, roughly four fifths being singletons. Source material: peripheral blood. Every receptor here comes from a woman aged 65 to 85 with acute or convalescent COVID-19.

Points on this clone: This specimen includes other DNA sequences encoding the same CDR3. The J gene is TRBJ1-5, the V gene TRBV30, with a tentative D call TRBD1 (5 bases). Germline V gene data show CDR1 as GTSNPN and CDR2 as SVGIG (reference sequence). The CDR3 extends over 13 amino acids. Trimming took off 2 bases at V and 4 bases at J, with 9 bases between the two ends. The CDR3 here is CAWSPQGNQPQHF. The CDR3 DNA reads as TGTGCCTGGAGTCCTCAGGGAAATCAGCCCCAGCATTTT.

The sample holds one count of this clone. The J gene is TRBJ2-3, the V gene TRBV9; D ambiguous. The CDR3 is 14 residues long. The germline CDR1 and CDR2 sequences are SGDLS and YYNGEE. Deletions cut 4 bases from V and 4 bases from J, with 13 bases between. CDR3 sequence reads: CASSPSQLADTQYF. The DNA for the CDR3 is TGTGCCAGCAGCCCTAGTCAGTTGGCAGATACGCAGTATTTT.

The CDR3 DNA is TGTGCCAGCAGCCAAGACGCAACACCCACCGGGATTCGGGCAGATACGCAGTATTTT. Protein: CASSQDATPTGIRADTQYF. V and J are TRBV4-2 and TRBJ2-3; D is possibly TRBD2 (5 bases). Per germline, CDR1 LGHNA and CDR2 YNFKEQ. This CDR3 spans 19 amino acids. Trimming shortened V by 0 bases and J by 4 bases, and 23 bases separated the two germline ends.

This clone has more than one count but fewer than ten. The rearrangement uses TRBV11-3 and TRBJ2-1, with 10 bases that match TRBD1. Trimming took 5 bases from V and 8 from J; bases not matched to a gene: 15. CDR1 SGHNT and CDR2 YENEEA come from the germline V gene. The CDR3 covers 17 residues. The CDR3 coding sequence is TGTGCCAGCAGCACCCGACAGGGGGCACGGGGGATGGATGAGCAGTTCTTC. Its translation: CASSTRQGARGMDEQFF.

The rearrangement uses TRBV5-1 and TRBJ1-1; D unclear. The CDR3 is 15 residues long. Germline V gene data show CDR1 as SGHRS and CDR2 as YFSETQ. The ends were cut back, 0 bases at V and 0 bases at J, with 9 bases in the middle. DNA for the CDR3: TGCGCCAGCAGCTTGGGTCCAAGCATGAACACTGAAGCTTTCTTT. This encodes CASSLGPSMNTEAFF.

The V gene is TRBV7-9, the J gene TRBJ1-5; 7 nucleotides line up with TRBD1. Germline V CDR1 and CDR2: SEHNR, FQNEAQ (reference sequence). CDR3 length: 14 amino acids. With 5 bases clipped from V and 4 bases from J, the junction kept 5 bases outside the gene matches. The CDR3 sequence: CASSRPGGNQPQHF. The CDR3 bases are TGTGCCAGCAGCCGCCCAGGGGGGAATCAGCCCCAGCATTTT.